The clone carrying this T cell receptor beta chain was detected once. This sample is drawn from a study of blood T cell repertoires in COVID-19. Study information: From the United States, Italy and Spain came samples of acute and convalescent COVID-19. Sources were T cells, B-cell-depleted T cells, or PBMCs; the material itself was cDNA or gDNA.

Methods used by the authors: It was from reference gene primer amplification that nucleated cell counts were estimated. Produced via immunoSEQ multiplex PCR; TCRdb's table is partial and in-frame only. For V, J and clone size, that table is used; D and trimming come from the DNA. Altogether more than 35,000 clones are present, roughly 85% being singletons, with the ten largest covering over 8.5%. CDR1 and CDR2 (germline): MNHEY, SVGAGI. This CDR3 spans 14 amino acids. The germline V and J ends were trimmed by 4 bases and 0 bases, with 7 bases remaining between them. The chain recombines TRBV6-5 with TRBJ1-3; D unclear. Material: peripheral blood. This receptor was identified in a human donor in a cohort sampled during active COVID-19. The CDR3 loop reads CASSSPFSGNTIYF. The CDR3 DNA reads as TGTGCCAGCAGTTCCCCGTTCTCTGGAAACACCATATATTTT.